This TCR beta chain was recovered during a study of T-cell reconstitution after alpha-beta-depleted transplantation in children (dated by TCRdb to the mid-2010s). Regarding the research as a whole: Using TCR repertoire profiling, the study quantitatively followed how T-cell immune reconstitution unfolded in children after TCRalphabeta/CD19-depleted allogeneic hematopoietic cell transplantation.

Summary of the overall study and its limitations: About two months after transplant, the apparently early recovery of alphabetaT-cell counts reportedly depended on just several hundred clones that had expanded rapidly and came from non-depleted graft cells. Over subsequent months, a decline in hyperexpanded clone frequencies was noted, and after one year, T-cell counts and TCRbeta diversity were mostly ascribed to newly produced T cells. The high TCRbeta diversity at day 60 in some patients was ascribed to recipient T cells and intrathymic progenitors that had survived conditioning.

This clonotype was observed many times. What antigen it recognizes has not been identified. Base qualities are not at hand, and no much larger clone is one base apart. The library relied on PCR. Sequencing instrument: Illumina HiSeq 2500. TCR libraries were prepared with molecular barcoding, using unique molecular identifiers to normalize TCRbeta repertoire quantification. TCRdb reprocessed the public reads (quality trimming at Q25 with fastp, clone calling with MiXCR) and kept in-frame beta chains. All rows with the same CDR3 protein become a single entry with the most common DNA and genes. For this sample the table gives roughly 200,000 distinct CDR3 sequences, of which about 7% were detected only once. About 5.9% of the sample rests with the top ten. In light of the paper, this sample's treatment or condition label describes: allogeneic hematopoietic cell transplantation with graft depleted of TCRalphabeta T cells and CD19 B cells. The transplant recipients were children given TCRalphabeta/CD19-depleted allogeneic hematopoietic cell grafts.

V and J are trimmed by 3 bases and 6 bases, and the gene matches miss 6 bases of the junction. From a lookup of the germline V gene, CDR1 and CDR2 are SGDLS and YYNGEE. Taken from cysteine to phenylalanine, the CDR3 has 15 residues. Only the CDR3 DNA stays, 45 bases, in frame from base 1. Specimen: PBMCs, collected before TCRalphabeta/CD19-depleted stem cell transplant. The clonotype originates from a boy aged 2 to 10 with acute lymphoblastic leukemia, due to receive a stem cell transplant. This chain is built from TRBV9 and TRBJ2-1; TRBD2 lines up with 10 middle nucleotides. The DNA reads as follows: TGTGCCAGCAGCGCGAGCGGGGGGGCCCTCAATGAGCAGTTCTTC. The translation is CASSASGGALNEQFF.